This TCR beta chain was retrieved from a study of T-cell memory formation after mild COVID-19. TCRdb reanalysed the 5' RACE reads using MiXCR and keeps one entry per CDR3 protein. The sample has 29,000 or so distinct CDR3 sequences; 9% to 15% are singletons. After removal of 4 bases from V and 0 bases from J, the junction contained 6 bases not matched to a gene. The CDR3 consists of 16 residues. Germline values: CDR1 LNHDA, CDR2 SQIVND (reference sequence). Many counts were recorded for this clonotype. Sequenced sample: PBMCs or a T cell subset sorted from them (not recorded which). The sequence derives from an adult woman who had mild COVID-19 (a few samples of this study predate the infection). Cell type and time point are not known. The chain employs TRBV19 and TRBJ2-1, with 7 bases fitting TRBD1. In DNA, the CDR3 is TGTGCCAGTAGTAGGTCGGACAGGAGCTCCTACAATGAGCAGTTCTTC. Amino acids: CASSRSDRSSYNEQFF.